Listed below are T cell receptor beta chains from one sample, sequenced in a study of T cells in Graves' hyperthyroidism and ophthalmopathy. TCRdb independently ran MiXCR on the multiplex PCR reads; one entry per CDR3 protein. The sample has approximately 640,000 distinct CDR3 sequences; about 45% are singletons. Sequencing was performed on peripheral blood or thyroid tissue (not recorded which). These receptors were obtained from an adult man with Graves' disease, either hyperthyroidism or ophthalmopathy (not recorded which). The CDR3 runs from the conserved cysteine through the conserved F or W. A D gene is named only where the DNA matches it firmly. Only part of the rows carry a size: once, few, many, or a class if the clone is expanded.

D: NA; size: few; J: TRBJ1-1; V: TRBV7-8; DNA: TGTGCCAGCAGTCTCCCCTTGTTGTTCACTGAAGCTTTCTTT; CDR3: CASSLPLLFTEAFF
D: NA; size: NA; J: TRBJ1-2; V: TRBV7-4; DNA: TGTGCCAGCAGCTTAGCCGTCCAGAACTATGGCTACACCTTC; CDR3: CASSLAVQNYGYTF
D: NA; size: NA; J: TRBJ2-5; V: TRBV19; DNA: TGTGCCACCTCCCGACAGCTCCAAGAGACCCAGTACTTC; CDR3: CATSRQLQETQYF
D: NA; size: once; J: TRBJ2-2; V: TRBV7-6; DNA: TGCGCCAGCAGGGAGGTCCCCTCGAACACCGGGGAGCTGTTTTTT; CDR3: CASREVPSNTGELFF
D: NA; size: few; J: TRBJ1-6; V: TRBV30; DNA: TGTGCCTGGAGTGTCGGGAATTCACCCCTCCACTTT; CDR3: CAWSVGNSPLHF
D: NA; size: NA; J: TRBJ1-2; V: TRBV20-1; DNA: TGCAGTGCTAGAGAGGCTAGCGGGGGGTACACCTTC; CDR3: CSAREASGGYTF
D: TRBD1; size: many; J: TRBJ1-5; V: TRBV6-5; DNA: TGTGCCAGCAGTCCGACAGGGGGCTTGGGTCAGCCCCAGCATTTT; CDR3: CASSPTGGLGQPQHF
D: NA; size: NA; J: TRBJ1-1; V: TRBV6-1; DNA: TGTGCCAGCAGTTTGCGAGGGAAAGCTTTCTTT; CDR3: CASSLRGKAFF
D: NA; size: NA; J: TRBJ2-2; V: TRBV20-1; DNA: TGCAGTGCTAGAGGGCCCGCGGGGAGGCCGAACACCGGGGAGCTGTTTTTT; CDR3: CSARGPAGRPNTGELFF
D: NA; size: NA; J: TRBJ2-2; V: TRBV25-1; DNA: TGTGCCAGCAGCCTCAATAATCCGAGGAACACCGGGGAGCTGTTTTTT; CDR3: CASSLNNPRNTGELFF
D: NA; size: once; J: TRBJ1-5; V: TRBV7-8; DNA: TGTGCCAGCAGCTTGAAGGTAAATCAGCCCCAGCATTTT; CDR3: CASSLKVNQPQHF
D: NA; size: NA; J: TRBJ1-2; V: TRBV7-9; DNA: TGTGCCAGCAGCCATGGGGGGGGCAACGATGGCTACACCTTC; CDR3: CASSHGGGNDGYTF
D: TRBD2; size: NA; J: TRBJ2-5; V: TRBV20-1; DNA: TGCAGTGCTAGACCTGGGGGGGTTGGAAAAGAGACCCAGTACTTC; CDR3: CSARPGGVGKETQYF
D: NA; size: NA; J: TRBJ2-6; V: TRBV15; DNA: TGTGCCACCAGCAGCGTGAGCCATCTAGCTTCAGGGGCCAACGTCCTGACTTTC; CDR3: CATSSVSHLASGANVLTF
D: TRBD1; size: NA; J: TRBJ1-2; V: TRBV29-1; DNA: TGCAGCGCATCGACAGGGGGAGATGGCTACACCTTC; CDR3: CSASTGGDGYTF
D: TRBD2; size: many; J: TRBJ2-7; V: TRBV20-1; DNA: TGCAGGGCGGGGGGGCCCGACGAGCAGTACTTC; CDR3: CRAGGPDEQYF